Given below is one T cell receptor (beta chain) in context. J lost 0 bases, V lost 0 bases, and 9 bases had no gene match. The CDR3 extends over 19 amino acids. The germline V gene encodes CDR1 MNHEY and CDR2 SVGEGT. The record originates from a study of blood T cell repertoires in COVID-19. Overall study context: Material from acute and convalescent COVID-19 was sourced from the United States, Italy and Spain. Nucleic acid was either cDNA or gDNA, and it came from T cells, B-cell-depleted T cells, or PBMCs.

Authors' data handling: Amplification of reference gene primers was used by the study to estimate nucleated cell counts. The table came from immunoSEQ multiplex PCR; TCRdb's copy has only in-frame clones and leaves some out. V and J calls and clone size are copied from that table; D and trimming were computed from the DNA. Of 100,000 to 150,000 clones detected, approximately 81% appear once; the ten largest clones hold approximately 5.9%. Sequencing used peripheral blood. This clonotype was obtained from an elderly man with COVID-19, enrolled during active disease. The chain joins TRBV6-2 or TRBV6-3 to TRBJ2-3, with TRBD2 identical over 10 bases. CDR3 nucleotide sequence: TGTGCCAGCAGTTACTCGTCTAGCGGGAGAACTAGTAGCACAGATACGCAGTATTTT. Its protein product is CASSYSSSGRTSSTDTQYF.